The entry below describes one T cell receptor (beta chain). The antigen remains undetermined. Excluded: other autoimmune disease, uncontrolled infection, pregnancy or lactation. The source of the PBMCs was more than 9.5 ml of fresh peripheral blood. Amplification targeted the TCR beta CDR3 regions, with RNA transcripts as the source material. The workflow started with a first-round RT-PCR run with HTBI primers and then moved on to a second-round multiplex PCR. TCRdb independently ran MiXCR on the multiplex PCR reads; one entry per CDR3 protein. Counted here are more than 550,000 distinct CDR3 sequences, roughly two fifths occurring once; the ten biggest clones make up 3% to 4%. The data are from a study of Graves' ophthalmopathy and Graves' hyperthyroidism. Study findings and constraints: Forecasting of ophthalmopathy progression by the model achieved 60% to 71% sensitivity and 72.22% specificity.

Germline V gives CDR1 PRHDT, CDR2 FYEKMQ (reference sequence). The CDR3 length is 16 residues. J was trimmed by 1 base and V by 8 bases; bases with no gene match: 14. What was sequenced was peripheral blood. The J gene is TRBJ2-7, the V gene TRBV13, with 7 nucleotides matching TRBD1. This receptor was taken from an adult man with Graves' ophthalmopathy. The CDR3 loop is CASGHKGTAASYEQYF. The CDR3 DNA sequence: TGTGCCAGCGGTCACAAGGGGACAGCCGCATCCTACGAGCAGTACTTC.